Presented here are 4 T cell receptor beta chains from one specimen sequenced in a study of shared clonotypes between healthy human individuals. Clones were read by immunoSEQ multiplex PCR, and TCRdb kept only the in-frame ones, dropping some. The sample holds 700,000 or so clones; 72% are singletons and the top ten take under 2%. Sequencing was carried out using memory CD4+ T cells sorted from blood. Subset: CD45RA-negative fraction. These receptors were collected from a woman aged 25 to 45 in good health.

The chain uses TRBV7-2 and TRBJ2-1; possibly TRBD2 for D (6 bases). This CDR3 region has 15 residues. Trimming stripped 4 bases from V and 4 bases from J, with 14 bases between. Germline CDR1 reads SGHTA; CDR2 reads FQGNSA. CDR3 loop: CASSSAGLGYNEQFF. CDR3 coding DNA: TGTGCCAGCAGCTCAGCGGGTCTAGGGTACAATGAGCAGTTCTTC.

Comments on this clone: Other nucleotide sequences from this sample produce the same CDR3. This chain links TRBV7-6 with TRBJ2-2, with TRBD1 matching over 8 bases. The CDR3 is 15 amino acids. Germline CDR1 reads SGHVS; CDR2 reads FNYEAQ. The V and J ends lost 5 bases and 4 bases, in that order; junction bases with no gene match: 6. CDR3 sequence reads: CASSPGQGGTGELFF. CDR3 nucleotide sequence: TGTGCCAGCAGCCCCGGACAGGGCGGCACCGGGGAGCTGTTTTTT.

The sample holds a few counts of this clone. This chain connects TRBV7-9 to TRBJ1-4, with a weak D call TRBD1 (6 bases). V was trimmed by 6 bases and J by 7 bases, leaving 15 bases between them. Per the germline V gene, CDR1 is SEHNR and CDR2 is FQNEAQ (reference sequence). This CDR3 is built from 14 residues. The chain's CDR3 is CASRQRGAGEKLFF. CDR3 DNA sequence: TGTGCCAGCAGGCAGAGGGGGGCTGGTGAAAAACTGTTTTTT.

This rearrangement joins TRBV5-6 to TRBJ1-1; D gene uncertain. Trimming took 5 bases from V and 1 from J, leaving 12 bases between them. The germline gives CDR1 SGHDT, CDR2 YYEEEE. The CDR3 runs 14 residues. The CDR3 DNA reads TGTGCCAGCAGATGGGCCATAACGAACACTGAAGCTTTCTTT. Amino acids: CASRWAITNTEAFF.